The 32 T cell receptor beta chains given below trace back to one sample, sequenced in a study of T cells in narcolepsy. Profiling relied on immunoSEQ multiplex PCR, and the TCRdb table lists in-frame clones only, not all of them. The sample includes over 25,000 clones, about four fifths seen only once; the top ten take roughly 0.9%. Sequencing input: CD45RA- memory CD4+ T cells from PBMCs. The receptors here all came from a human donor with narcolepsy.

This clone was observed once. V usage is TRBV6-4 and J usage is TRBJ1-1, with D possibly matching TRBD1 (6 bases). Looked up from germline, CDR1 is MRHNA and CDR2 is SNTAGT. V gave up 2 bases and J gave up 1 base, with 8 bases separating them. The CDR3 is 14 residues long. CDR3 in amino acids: CASSDQGGNTEAFF. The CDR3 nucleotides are TGTGCCAGCAGTGACCAAGGGGGGAACACTGAAGCTTTCTTT.

CDR3 in amino acids: CASSAGQGHQPQHF. In DNA form, the CDR3 reads TGTGCCAGCAGCGCAGGACAGGGGCATCAGCCCCAGCATTTT. The V and J genes are TRBV5-5 and TRBJ1-5; 9 positions agree with TRBD1. The length of the CDR3 is 14 residues. The V and J ends lost 4 bases and 5 bases, in that order; junction bases with no gene match: 4. From germline, CDR1 is SGHKS and CDR2 YYEKEE (reference sequence).

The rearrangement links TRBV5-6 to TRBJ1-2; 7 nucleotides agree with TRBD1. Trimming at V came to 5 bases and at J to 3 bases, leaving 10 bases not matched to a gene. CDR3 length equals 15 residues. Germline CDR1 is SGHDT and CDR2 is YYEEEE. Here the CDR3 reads CASRVTNRGDYGYTF. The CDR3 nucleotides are TGTGCCAGCAGAGTTACAAACAGGGGAGACTATGGCTACACCTTC.

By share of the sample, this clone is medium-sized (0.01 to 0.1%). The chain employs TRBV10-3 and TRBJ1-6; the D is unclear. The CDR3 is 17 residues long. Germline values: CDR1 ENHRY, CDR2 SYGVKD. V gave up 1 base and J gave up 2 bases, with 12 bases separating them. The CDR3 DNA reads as TGTGCCATCAGTGAGTTTATGGTGAGGGCCTATAATTCACCCCTCCACTTT. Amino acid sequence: CAISEFMVRAYNSPLHF.

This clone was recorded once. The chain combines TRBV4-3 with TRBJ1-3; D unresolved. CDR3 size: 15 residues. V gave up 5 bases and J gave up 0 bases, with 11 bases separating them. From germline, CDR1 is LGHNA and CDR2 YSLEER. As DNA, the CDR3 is TGCGCCAGCAGCTCCGCCGCCGGCTCTGGAAACACCATATATTTT. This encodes CASSSAAGSGNTIYF.

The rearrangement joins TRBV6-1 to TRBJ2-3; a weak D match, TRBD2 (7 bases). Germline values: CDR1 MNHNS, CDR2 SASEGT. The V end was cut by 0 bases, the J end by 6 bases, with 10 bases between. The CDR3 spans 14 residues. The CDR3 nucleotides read TGTGCCAGCAGTGAAGCGGGGGGGCTTGATACGCAGTATTTT. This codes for CASSEAGGLDTQYF.

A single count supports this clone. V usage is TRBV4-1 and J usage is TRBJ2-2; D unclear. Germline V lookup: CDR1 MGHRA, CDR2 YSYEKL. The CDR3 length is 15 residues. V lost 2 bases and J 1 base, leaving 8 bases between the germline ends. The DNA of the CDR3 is TGCGCCAGCAGCCAACCGGGCCAGAACACCGGGGAGCTGTTTTTT. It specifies CASSQPGQNTGELFF.

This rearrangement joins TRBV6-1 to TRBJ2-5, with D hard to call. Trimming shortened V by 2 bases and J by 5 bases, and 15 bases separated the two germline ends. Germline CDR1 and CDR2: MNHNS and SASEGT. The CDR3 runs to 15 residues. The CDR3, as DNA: TGTGCCAGCAGTGAAAGCCCGGGCAGTTGGGAGACCCAGTACTTC. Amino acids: CASSESPGSWETQYF.

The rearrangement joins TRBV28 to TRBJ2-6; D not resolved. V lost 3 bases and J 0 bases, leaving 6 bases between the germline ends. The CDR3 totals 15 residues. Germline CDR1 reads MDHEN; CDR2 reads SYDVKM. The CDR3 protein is CASSFRSSGANVLTF. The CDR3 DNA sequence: TGTGCCAGCAGTTTTAGGAGCTCTGGGGCCAACGTCCTGACTTTC.

The CDR3 DNA sequence: TGTGCCAGCTCACCACTGCGAGCGGGAAATTCACCCCTCCACTTT. This codes for CASSPLRAGNSPLHF. The chain joins TRBV18 to TRBJ1-6; no clear D. Between the trimmed V and J ends, which lost 1 base and 7 bases, there was a span of 11 bases. Germline CDR1 reads KGHSH; CDR2 reads LQKENI. CDR3 size: 15 residues.

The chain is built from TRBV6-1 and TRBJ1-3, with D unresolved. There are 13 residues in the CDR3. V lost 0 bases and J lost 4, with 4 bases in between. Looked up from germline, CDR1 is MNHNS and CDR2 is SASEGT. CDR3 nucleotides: TGTGCCAGCAGTGAAGCGGTGGGAAACACCATATATTTT. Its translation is CASSEAVGNTIYF.

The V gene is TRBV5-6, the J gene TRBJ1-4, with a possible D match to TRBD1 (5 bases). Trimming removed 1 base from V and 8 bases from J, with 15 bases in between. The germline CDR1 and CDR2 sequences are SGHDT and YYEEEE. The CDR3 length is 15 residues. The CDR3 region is CASSLSRGYEEKLFF. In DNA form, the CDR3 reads TGTGCCAGCAGCTTGTCAAGGGGTTATGAGGAAAAACTGTTTTTT.

This CDR3 reads CASSHSLGRDNYGYTF. CDR3 nucleotide sequence: TGTGCCAGCAGCCATTCACTTGGACGGGATAACTATGGCTACACCTTC. This chain connects TRBV11-3 to TRBJ1-2; no definite D call. V was pared by 5 bases and J by 1 base, with 17 bases between. The CDR3 consists of 16 residues. Germline V lookup: CDR1 SGHNT, CDR2 YENEEA.

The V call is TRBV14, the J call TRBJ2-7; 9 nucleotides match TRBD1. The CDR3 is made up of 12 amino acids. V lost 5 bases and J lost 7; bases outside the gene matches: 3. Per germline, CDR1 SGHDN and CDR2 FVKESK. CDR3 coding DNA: TGTGCCAGCAGCACAGGGGGCTGGGAGCAGTACTTC. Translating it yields CASSTGGWEQYF.

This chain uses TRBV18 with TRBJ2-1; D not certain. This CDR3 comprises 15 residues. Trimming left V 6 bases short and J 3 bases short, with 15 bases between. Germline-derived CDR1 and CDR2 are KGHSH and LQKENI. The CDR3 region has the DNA TGTGCCAGCTCCAGAAAGACTGCCTTCTACAATGAGCAGTTCTTC. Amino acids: CASSRKTAFYNEQFF.

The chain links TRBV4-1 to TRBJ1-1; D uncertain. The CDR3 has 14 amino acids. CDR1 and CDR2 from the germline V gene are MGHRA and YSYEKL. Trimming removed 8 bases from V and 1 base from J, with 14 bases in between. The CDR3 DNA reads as TGCGCCAGCGGCCCGTTGACATGGAACACTGAAGCTTTCTTT. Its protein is CASGPLTWNTEAFF.

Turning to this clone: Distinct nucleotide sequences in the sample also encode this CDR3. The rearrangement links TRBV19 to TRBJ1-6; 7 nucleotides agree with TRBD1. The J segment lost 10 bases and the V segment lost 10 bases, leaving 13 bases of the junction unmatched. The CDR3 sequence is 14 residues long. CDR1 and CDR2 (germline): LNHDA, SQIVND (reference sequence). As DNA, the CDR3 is TGTGCCACCAGTAGGGACAGTGACACCTCACCCCTCCACTTT. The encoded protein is CATSRDSDTSPLHF.

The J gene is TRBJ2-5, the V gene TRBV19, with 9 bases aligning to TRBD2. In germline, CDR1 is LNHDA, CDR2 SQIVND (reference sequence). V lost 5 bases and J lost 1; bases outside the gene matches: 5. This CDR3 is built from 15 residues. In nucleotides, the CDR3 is TGTGCCAGTAGTGGCCAGCGGGGGGCCCAAGAGACCCAGTACTTC. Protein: CASSGQRGAQETQYF.

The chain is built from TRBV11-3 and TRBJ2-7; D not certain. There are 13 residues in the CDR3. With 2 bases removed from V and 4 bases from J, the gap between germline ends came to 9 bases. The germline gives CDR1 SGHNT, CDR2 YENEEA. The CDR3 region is CASSLFGDYEQYF. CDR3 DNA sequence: TGTGCCAGCAGCTTATTTGGGGATTACGAGCAGTACTTC.

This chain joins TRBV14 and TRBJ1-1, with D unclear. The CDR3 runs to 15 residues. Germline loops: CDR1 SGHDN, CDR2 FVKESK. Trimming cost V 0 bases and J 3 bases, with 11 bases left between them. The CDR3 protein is CASSQDTGSHTEAFF. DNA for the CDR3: TGTGCCAGCAGCCAAGATACTGGCAGCCACACTGAAGCTTTCTTT.

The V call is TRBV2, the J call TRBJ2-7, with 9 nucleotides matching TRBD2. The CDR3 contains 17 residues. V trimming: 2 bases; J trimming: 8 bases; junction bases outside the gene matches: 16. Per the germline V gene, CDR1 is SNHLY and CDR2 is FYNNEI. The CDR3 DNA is TGTGCCAGCAGTGAAAATAGAGCGGGGGGTTTCTCTACACAGCAGTACTTC. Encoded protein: CASSENRAGGFSTQQYF.

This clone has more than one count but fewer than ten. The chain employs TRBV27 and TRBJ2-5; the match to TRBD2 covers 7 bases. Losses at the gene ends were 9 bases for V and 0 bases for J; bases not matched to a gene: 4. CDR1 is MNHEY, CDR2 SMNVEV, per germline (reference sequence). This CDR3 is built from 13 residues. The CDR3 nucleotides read TGTGCCAGTGCGGGGGTTTACCAAGAGACCCAGTACTTC. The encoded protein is CASAGVYQETQYF.

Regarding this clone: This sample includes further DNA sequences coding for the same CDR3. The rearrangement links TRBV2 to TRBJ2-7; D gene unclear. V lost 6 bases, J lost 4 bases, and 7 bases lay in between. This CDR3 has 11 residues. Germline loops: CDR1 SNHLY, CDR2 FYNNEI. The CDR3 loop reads CASSVTYEQYF. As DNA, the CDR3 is TGTGCCAGCAGCGTTACTTACGAGCAGTACTTC.

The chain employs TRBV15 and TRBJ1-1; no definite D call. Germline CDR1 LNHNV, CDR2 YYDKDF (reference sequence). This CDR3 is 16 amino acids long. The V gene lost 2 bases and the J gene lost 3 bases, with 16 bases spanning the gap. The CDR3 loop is CATSRPRTAGDTEAFF. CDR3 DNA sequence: TGTGCCACCAGCAGACCTAGGACGGCCGGGGACACTGAAGCTTTCTTT.

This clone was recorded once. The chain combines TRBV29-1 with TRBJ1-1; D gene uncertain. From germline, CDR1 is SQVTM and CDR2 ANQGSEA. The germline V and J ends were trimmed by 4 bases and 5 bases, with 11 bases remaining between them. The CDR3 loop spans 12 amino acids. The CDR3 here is CSVVLGRTEAFF. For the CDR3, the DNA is TGCAGCGTTGTTTTGGGCAGGACTGAAGCTTTCTTT.

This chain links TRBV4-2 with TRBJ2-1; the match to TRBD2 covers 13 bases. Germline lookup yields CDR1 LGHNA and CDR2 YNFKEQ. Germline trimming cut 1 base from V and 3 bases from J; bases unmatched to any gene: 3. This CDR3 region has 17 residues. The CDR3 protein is CASSQGTSGRDYNEQFF. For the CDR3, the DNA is TGTGCCAGCAGCCAAGGGACTAGCGGGAGAGACTACAATGAGCAGTTCTTC.

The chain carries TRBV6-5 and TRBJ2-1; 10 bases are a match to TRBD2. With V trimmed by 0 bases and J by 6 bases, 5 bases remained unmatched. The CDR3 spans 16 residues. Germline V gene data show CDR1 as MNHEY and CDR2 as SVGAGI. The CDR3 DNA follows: TGTGCCAGCAGTTACTCTCACAGCGGGGGGGTCAATGAGCAGTTCTTC. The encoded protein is CASSYSHSGGVNEQFF.

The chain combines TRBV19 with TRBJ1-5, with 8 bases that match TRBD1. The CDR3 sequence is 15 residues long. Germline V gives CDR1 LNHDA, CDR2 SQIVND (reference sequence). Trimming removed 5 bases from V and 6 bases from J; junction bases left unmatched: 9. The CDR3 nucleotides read TGTGCCAGTAGTTTCAAAACAGGGGGGAGTCAGCCCCAGCATTTT. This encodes CASSFKTGGSQPQHF. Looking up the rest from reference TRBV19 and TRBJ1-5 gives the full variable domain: DGGITQSPKYLFRKEGQNVTLSCEQNLNHDAMYWYRQDPGQGLRLIYYSQIVNDFQKGDIAEGYSVSREKKESFPLTVTSAQKNPTAFYLCASSFKTGGSQPQHFGDGTRLSIL.

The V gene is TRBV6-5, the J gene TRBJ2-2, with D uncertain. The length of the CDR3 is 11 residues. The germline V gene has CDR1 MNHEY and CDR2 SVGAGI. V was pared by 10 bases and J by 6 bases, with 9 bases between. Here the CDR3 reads CAIRRAGELFF. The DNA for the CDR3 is TGTGCCATCCGGCGAGCCGGGGAGCTGTTTTTT.

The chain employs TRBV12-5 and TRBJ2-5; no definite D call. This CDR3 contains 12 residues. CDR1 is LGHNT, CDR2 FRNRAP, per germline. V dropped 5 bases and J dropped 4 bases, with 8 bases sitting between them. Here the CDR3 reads CASGRLVETQYF. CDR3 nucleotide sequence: TGTGCTAGTGGTCGGCTAGTAGAGACCCAGTACTTC.

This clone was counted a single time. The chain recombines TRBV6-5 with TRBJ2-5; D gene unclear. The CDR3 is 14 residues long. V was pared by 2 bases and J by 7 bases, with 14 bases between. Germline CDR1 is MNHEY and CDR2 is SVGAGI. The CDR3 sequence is CASSYNHQVGTQYF. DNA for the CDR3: TGTGCCAGCAGTTACAACCATCAAGTTGGGACCCAGTACTTC.

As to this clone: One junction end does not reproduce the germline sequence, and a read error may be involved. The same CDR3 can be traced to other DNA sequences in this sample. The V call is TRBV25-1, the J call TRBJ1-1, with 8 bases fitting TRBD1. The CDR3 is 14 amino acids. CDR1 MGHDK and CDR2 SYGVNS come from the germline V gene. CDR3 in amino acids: CASRETGVVTEAFF. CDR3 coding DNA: TGCGCCAGCAGGGAGACAGGGGTGGTCACTGAAGCTTTCTTT. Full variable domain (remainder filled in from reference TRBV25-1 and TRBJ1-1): EADIYQTPRYLVIGTGKKITLECSQTMGHDKMYWYQQDPGMELHLIHYSYGVNSTEKGDLSSESTVSRIRTEHFPLTLESARPSHTSQYLCASRETGVVTEAFFGQGTRLTVV.